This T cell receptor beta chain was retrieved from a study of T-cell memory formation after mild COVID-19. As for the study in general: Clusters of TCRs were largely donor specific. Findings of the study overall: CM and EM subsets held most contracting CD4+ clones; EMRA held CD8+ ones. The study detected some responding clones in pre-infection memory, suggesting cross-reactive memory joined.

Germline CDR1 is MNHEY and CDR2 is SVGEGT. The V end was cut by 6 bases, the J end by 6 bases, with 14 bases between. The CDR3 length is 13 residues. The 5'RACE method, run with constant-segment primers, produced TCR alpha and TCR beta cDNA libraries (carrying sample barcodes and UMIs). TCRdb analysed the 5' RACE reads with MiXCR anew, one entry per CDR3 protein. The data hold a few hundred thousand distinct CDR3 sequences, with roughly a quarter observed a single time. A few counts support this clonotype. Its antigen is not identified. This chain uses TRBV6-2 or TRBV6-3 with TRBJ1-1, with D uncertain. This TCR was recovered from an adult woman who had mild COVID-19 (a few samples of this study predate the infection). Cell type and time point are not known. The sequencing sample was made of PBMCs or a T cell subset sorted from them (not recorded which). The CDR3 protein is CASRPRQAAEAFF. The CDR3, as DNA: TGTGCCAGCAGACCCCGCCAGGCTGCTGAAGCTTTCTTT.